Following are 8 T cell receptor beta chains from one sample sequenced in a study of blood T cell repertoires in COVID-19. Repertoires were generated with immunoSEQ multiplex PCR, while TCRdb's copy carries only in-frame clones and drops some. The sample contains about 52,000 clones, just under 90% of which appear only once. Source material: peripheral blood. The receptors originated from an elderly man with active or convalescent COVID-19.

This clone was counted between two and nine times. In DNA, the CDR3 is TGCGCCAGCAGCCAAGATCGGGACAGGGAAGCTTTCTTT. Amino acid sequence: CASSQDRDREAFF. The chain recombines TRBV4-3 with TRBJ1-1, with 8 bases lining up with TRBD1. The ends lost 0 bases at V and 8 bases at J; junction bases unmatched: 2. The CDR3 has 13 amino acids. The germline V gene has CDR1 LGHNA and CDR2 YSLEER.

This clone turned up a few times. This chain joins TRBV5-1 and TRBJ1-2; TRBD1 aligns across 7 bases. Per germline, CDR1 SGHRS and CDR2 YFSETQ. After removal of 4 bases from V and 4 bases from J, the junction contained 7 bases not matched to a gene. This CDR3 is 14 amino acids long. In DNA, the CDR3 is TGCGCCAGCAGCACGGAGACAGGGCTCTATGGCTACACCTTC. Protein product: CASSTETGLYGYTF.

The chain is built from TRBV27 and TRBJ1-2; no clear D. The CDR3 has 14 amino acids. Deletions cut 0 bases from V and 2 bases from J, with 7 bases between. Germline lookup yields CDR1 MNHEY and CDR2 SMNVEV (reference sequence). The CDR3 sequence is CASSLSRENYGYTF. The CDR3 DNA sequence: TGTGCCAGCAGTTTATCGCGGGAGAACTATGGCTACACCTTC.

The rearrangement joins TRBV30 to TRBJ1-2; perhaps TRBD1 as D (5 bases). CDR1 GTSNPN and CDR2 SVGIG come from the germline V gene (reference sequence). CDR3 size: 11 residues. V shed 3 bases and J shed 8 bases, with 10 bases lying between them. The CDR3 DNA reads TGTGCCTGGAGCAGGGTGTTGGGCTACACCTTC. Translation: CAWSRVLGYTF.

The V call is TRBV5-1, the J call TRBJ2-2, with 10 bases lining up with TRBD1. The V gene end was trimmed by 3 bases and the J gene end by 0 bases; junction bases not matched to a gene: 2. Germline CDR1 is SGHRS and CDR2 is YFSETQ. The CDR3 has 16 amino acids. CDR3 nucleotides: TGCGCCAGCAGCTCCGGACAGGGGGCGAACACCGGGGAGCTGTTTTTT. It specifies CASSSGQGANTGELFF.

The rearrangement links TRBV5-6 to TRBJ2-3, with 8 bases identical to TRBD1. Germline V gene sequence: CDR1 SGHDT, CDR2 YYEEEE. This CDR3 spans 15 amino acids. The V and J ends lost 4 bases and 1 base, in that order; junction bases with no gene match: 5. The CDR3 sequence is CASSLQGAGTDTQYF. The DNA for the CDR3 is TGTGCCAGCAGCCTTCAGGGGGCGGGCACAGATACGCAGTATTTT.

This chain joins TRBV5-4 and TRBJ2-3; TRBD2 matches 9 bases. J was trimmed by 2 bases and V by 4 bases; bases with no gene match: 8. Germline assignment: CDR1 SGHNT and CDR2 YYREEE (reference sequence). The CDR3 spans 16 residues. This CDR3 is CASSKRLAVFTDTQYF. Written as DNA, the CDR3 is TGTGCCAGCAGCAAAAGACTAGCGGTCTTCACAGATACGCAGTATTTT. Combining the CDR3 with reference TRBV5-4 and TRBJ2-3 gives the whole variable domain ETGVTQSPTHLIKTRGQQVTLRCSSQSGHNTVSWYQQALGQGPQFIFQYYREEENGRGNFPPRFSGLQFPNYSSELNVNALELDDSALYLCASSKRLAVFTDTQYFGPGTRLTVL.

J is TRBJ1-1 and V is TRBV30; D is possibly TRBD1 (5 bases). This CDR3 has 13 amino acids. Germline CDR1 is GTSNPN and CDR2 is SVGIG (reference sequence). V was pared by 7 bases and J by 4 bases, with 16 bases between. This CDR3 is CASLGRVRTEAFF. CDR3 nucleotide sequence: TGTGCCTCCTTAGGCAGGGTACGCACTGAAGCTTTCTTT.